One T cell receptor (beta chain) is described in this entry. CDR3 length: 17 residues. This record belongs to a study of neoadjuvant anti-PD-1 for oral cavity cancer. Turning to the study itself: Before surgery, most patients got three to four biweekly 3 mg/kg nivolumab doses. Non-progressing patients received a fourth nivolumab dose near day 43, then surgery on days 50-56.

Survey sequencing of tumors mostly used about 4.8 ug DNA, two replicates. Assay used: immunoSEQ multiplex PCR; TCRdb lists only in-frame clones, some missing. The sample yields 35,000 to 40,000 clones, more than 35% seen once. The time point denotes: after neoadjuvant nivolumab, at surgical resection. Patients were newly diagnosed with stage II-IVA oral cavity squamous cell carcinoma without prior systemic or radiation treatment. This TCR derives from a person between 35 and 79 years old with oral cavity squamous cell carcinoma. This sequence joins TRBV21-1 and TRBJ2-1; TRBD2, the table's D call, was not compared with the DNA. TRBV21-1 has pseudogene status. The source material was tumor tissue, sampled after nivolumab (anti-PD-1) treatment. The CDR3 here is CASIITPGRAIGDEQFF. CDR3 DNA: TGTGCCAGCATCATTACACCCGGGAGGGCGATTGGCGATGAGCAGTTCTTC.